The 24 T cell receptor beta chains below come from one sample, sequenced in a study of cytotoxic CD8 clonotypes in ibrutinib-treated CLL. Here immunoSEQ multiplex PCR was the method, and the copy in TCRdb shows in-frame clones only, minus some. This repertoire shows fewer than 400,000 clones, around 66% found once; its top ten account for 6.3%. The specimen comprised PBMCs, sampled after 36 months of ibrutinib treatment. The receptor set was obtained from a human donor with chronic lymphocytic leukemia.

This rearrangement joins TRBV7-2 to TRBJ2-3; TRBD2 agrees at 13 bases. V was pared by 5 bases and J by 0 bases, with 11 bases of the junction left unmatched. The germline gives CDR1 SGHTA, CDR2 FQGNSA. The CDR3 spans 19 residues. CDR3 amino acids: CASSPWTSGGRASTDTQYF. CDR3 DNA sequence: TGTGCCAGCAGCCCTTGGACTAGCGGGGGCCGTGCTAGCACAGATACGCAGTATTTT.

The chain recombines TRBV5-8 with TRBJ2-7, with D perhaps assigned TRBD1 or TRBD2 (5 bases each). V lost 2 bases and J 5 bases, leaving 11 bases between the germline ends. CDR1 SGHTS and CDR2 YDEGEE come from the germline V gene. The CDR3 has 13 residues. This CDR3 reads CASSFGRGDEQYF. CDR3 DNA sequence: TGTGCCAGCAGCTTTGGGCGAGGGGACGAGCAGTACTTC.

This chain's CDR3 is CASTPSTGHYVETQYF. The CDR3 DNA reads TGTGCCAGCACTCCGTCGACCGGCCATTACGTAGAGACCCAGTACTTC. This chain uses TRBV9 with TRBJ2-5; D gene unclear. The CDR3 has 16 residues. Germline loops: CDR1 SGDLS, CDR2 YYNGEE. V was pared by 6 bases and J by 4 bases, with 22 bases between. Using reference TRBV9 and TRBJ2-5 for the parts outside the CDR3, the full variable domain is DSGVTQTPKHLITATGQRVTLRCSPRSGDLSVYWYQQSLDQGLQFLIQYYNGEERAKGNILERFSAQQFPDLHSELNLSSLELGDSALYFCASTPSTGHYVETQYFGPGTRLLVL.

V is TRBV7-8 and J is TRBJ2-3; TRBD2 is a possible D gene (5 bases). Germline V gene lookup returns CDR1 SGHVS and CDR2 FQNEAQ. The CDR3 runs to 18 residues. The germline V and J ends were trimmed by 1 base and 1 base, with 18 bases remaining between them. The CDR3 here is CASSLERRLFGGTDTQYF. The CDR3 coding sequence is TGTGCCAGCAGCTTAGAACGCAGACTCTTCGGGGGCACAGATACGCAGTATTTT. Looking up the rest from reference TRBV7-8 and TRBJ2-3 gives the full variable domain: GAGVSQSPRYKVAKRGQDVALRCDPISGHVSLFWYQQALGQGPEFLTYFQNEAQLDKSGLPSDRFFAERPEGSVSTLKIQRTQQEDSAVYLCASSLERRLFGGTDTQYFGPGTRLTVL.

The V call is TRBV6-5, the J call TRBJ1-2, with unresolved D. Between the trimmed V and J ends, which lost 5 bases and 3 bases, there was a span of 4 bases. Per germline, CDR1 MNHEY and CDR2 SVGAGI. The CDR3 loop spans 11 amino acids. The CDR3 sequence is CASSDYYGYTF. The CDR3 coding sequence is TGTGCCAGCAGTGACTACTATGGCTACACCTTC.

The V gene is TRBV11-2, the J gene TRBJ2-7; D possibly corresponds to TRBD2 (5 bases). Germline V gives CDR1 SGHAT, CDR2 FQNNGV. The V and J ends lost 5 bases and 3 bases respectively, with 14 bases between them. The CDR3 has 14 residues. This chain's CDR3 is CASSPRTEYYEQYF. The CDR3 bases are TGTGCCAGCAGCCCGCGGACTGAATACTACGAGCAGTACTTC.

The chain uses TRBV4-1 and TRBJ2-1; D gene uncertain. The V gene lost 4 bases and the J gene lost 2 bases, with 3 bases spanning the gap. Germline lookup yields CDR1 MGHRA and CDR2 YSYEKL. The CDR3 contains 12 residues. The CDR3 DNA sequence: TGCGCCAGCAGCCGTGCCTACAATGAGCAGTTCTTC. Translating it yields CASSRAYNEQFF.

This sequence joins TRBV19 and TRBJ1-4; tentatively, D is TRBD1 (5 bases). This CDR3 is built from 13 residues. Germline V gives CDR1 LNHDA, CDR2 SQIVND (reference sequence). Trimming cost V 7 bases and J 10 bases, with 16 bases left between them. The CDR3 DNA is TGTGCCAGTAACCCTTGGACATCAGCAAAACTGTTTTTT. Its protein is CASNPWTSAKLFF.

The chain employs TRBV7-8 and TRBJ2-7; no clear D. This CDR3 spans 15 amino acids. Germline V gene lookup returns CDR1 SGHVS and CDR2 FQNEAQ. V was clipped by 1 base and J by 6 bases, with 16 bases between them. The CDR3 sequence: CASSLETPRISEQYF. For the CDR3, the DNA is TGTGCCAGCAGCTTAGAGACACCCCGAATCAGCGAGCAGTACTTC.

The chain has TRBV15 and TRBJ2-7; no firm D call. The ends were cut back, 6 bases at V and 3 bases at J, with 15 bases in the middle. This CDR3 is built from 14 residues. Per germline, CDR1 LNHNV and CDR2 YYDKDF (reference sequence). The CDR3 nucleotides read TGTGCCACCAGACCCAGCTTCGTAAACTACGAGCAGTACTTC. Translated: CATRPSFVNYEQYF. The full variable domain, in which reference TRBV15 and TRBJ2-7 provide the parts outside the CDR3, is DAMVIQNPRYQVTQFGKPVTLSCSQTLNHNVMYWYQQKSSQAPKLLFHYYDKDFNNEADTPDNFQSRRPNTSFCFLDIRSPGLGDTAMYLCATRPSFVNYEQYFGPGTRLTVT.

This clone was observed a handful of times. Written as DNA, the CDR3 is TGTGCCAGCCGTCCAACGTCCGGGGGGCATACAGATACGCAGTATTTT. This sequence encodes CASRPTSGGHTDTQYF. J is TRBJ2-3 and V is TRBV27; possible D gene TRBD2, 7 bases. The V end lost 8 bases, the J end lost 3 bases, and 21 bases lay between the germline ends. The CDR3 contains 16 residues. Germline CDR1 MNHEY, CDR2 SMNVEV (reference sequence).

The chain employs TRBV5-1 and TRBJ2-1, with 7 nucleotides matching TRBD2. Per the germline V gene, CDR1 is SGHRS and CDR2 is YFSETQ. This CDR3 spans 15 amino acids. The V segment lost 4 bases and the J segment 2 bases; nucleotides outside the gene matches: 6. CDR3 DNA sequence: TGCGCCAGCAGCGGCGGGACTACCCCCTACAATGAGCAGTTCTTC. It is translated as CASSGGTTPYNEQFF.

The chain uses TRBV28 and TRBJ2-4; maybe TRBD1 (5 bases). Germline CDR1 is MDHEN and CDR2 is SYDVKM. V lost 4 bases and J lost 2, with 12 bases in between. The CDR3 runs to 15 residues. This chain's CDR3 is CASSSTQGTKNIQYF. The CDR3 nucleotides are TGTGCCAGCAGTTCTACCCAGGGTACCAAAAACATTCAGTACTTC.

This chain uses TRBV18 with TRBJ2-3; 8 bases map to TRBD1. After removal of 3 bases from V and 0 bases from J, the junction contained 2 bases not matched to a gene. The length of the CDR3 is 15 residues. Germline-derived CDR1 and CDR2 are KGHSH and LQKENI. CDR3 in DNA: TGTGCCAGCTCACCCAGGGACAGGAGCACAGATACGCAGTATTTT. Translation: CASSPRDRSTDTQYF.

The rearrangement uses TRBV18 and TRBJ1-6; D ambiguous. The CDR3 has 15 amino acids. Germline CDR1 and CDR2: KGHSH and LQKENI. Trimming pared 1 base from V and 2 bases from J, leaving 6 bases between. The CDR3 sequence: CASSPRTAYNSPLHF. In DNA, the CDR3 is TGTGCCAGCTCACCACGGACGGCCTATAATTCACCCCTCCACTTT.

The chain is built from TRBV29-1 and TRBJ2-7, with 8 bases identical to TRBD1. CDR1 is SQVTM and CDR2 is ANQGSEA in the germline V gene. V trimming: 0 bases; J trimming: 6 bases; junction bases outside the gene matches: 7. The CDR3 has 14 residues. CDR3 amino acids: CSVEDLRTGREQYF. As DNA, the CDR3 is TGCAGCGTTGAAGATCTTAGGACAGGGCGCGAGCAGTACTTC.

The chain couples TRBV9 to TRBJ2-7; 11 nucleotides align to TRBD2. After removal of 4 bases from V and 4 bases from J, the junction contained 16 bases not matched to a gene. Germline CDR1 SGDLS, CDR2 YYNGEE. CDR3 size: 18 residues. The CDR3, as DNA: TGTGCCAGCAGCCTGGACCTAGCGGGAGGCCCTAGGCCTTACGAGCAGTACTTC. Amino acids: CASSLDLAGGPRPYEQYF.

This clone was found a few times. The chain joins TRBV7-6 to TRBJ2-7; no firm D call. The CDR3 sequence is 11 residues long. The V gene lost 6 bases and the J gene lost 6 bases, with 9 bases spanning the gap. In germline, CDR1 is SGHVS, CDR2 FNYEAQ. CDR3: CASSILGEQYF. The CDR3, as DNA: TGTGCCAGCAGTATACTCGGCGAGCAGTACTTC.

The gene calls are TRBV6-5 and TRBJ2-7; TRBD2 matches 8 bases. With V trimmed by 4 bases and J by 2 bases, 4 bases remained unmatched. The CDR3 extends over 14 amino acids. Per the germline V gene, CDR1 is MNHEY and CDR2 is SVGAGI. The CDR3 protein is CASSFTSGAYEQYF. The CDR3 DNA follows: TGTGCCAGCAGTTTTACTAGCGGTGCCTACGAGCAGTACTTC.

This clone was recorded a few times. The CDR3 reads CASSSIRILEPQHF. In DNA form, the CDR3 reads TGTGCCAGCAGTTCGATTAGGATTCTTGAGCCCCAGCATTTT. V gene TRBV28 combines with J gene TRBJ1-5; no definite D call. The CDR3 runs 14 residues. The germline V gene has CDR1 MDHEN and CDR2 SYDVKM. V lost 4 bases and J lost 8, with 15 bases in between.

This chain connects TRBV5-4 to TRBJ1-2; D gene uncertain. Trimming removed 4 bases from V and 1 base from J, with 14 bases in between. This CDR3 is 15 amino acids long. Germline assignment: CDR1 SGHNT and CDR2 YYREEE (reference sequence). CDR3 amino acids: CASSTMQTLNYGYTF. DNA for the CDR3: TGTGCCAGCAGCACAATGCAGACCCTTAACTATGGCTACACCTTC.

The chain joins TRBV9 to TRBJ2-3; D might be TRBD1 (5 bases). This CDR3 spans 13 amino acids. Germline values: CDR1 SGDLS, CDR2 YYNGEE. The V end lost 1 base, the J end lost 7 bases, and 10 bases lay between the germline ends. CDR3 protein: CASSVSRVNTQYF. CDR3 in DNA: TGTGCCAGCAGCGTATCCAGGGTGAATACGCAGTATTTT.

V usage is TRBV10-3 and J usage is TRBJ2-5; 9 positions match TRBD1. Germline CDR1 reads ENHRY; CDR2 reads SYGVKD. Trimming at V came to 3 bases and at J to 1 base, leaving 9 bases not matched to a gene. The CDR3 loop spans 17 amino acids. The CDR3 sequence is CAISDPDRGSLQETQYF. CDR3 sequence (DNA): TGTGCCATCAGTGACCCTGACAGGGGGAGCCTCCAAGAGACCCAGTACTTC.

The chain combines TRBV2 with TRBJ1-2; D is perhaps TRBD1 (5 bases). Germline values: CDR1 SNHLY, CDR2 FYNNEI. The V and J ends lost 11 bases and 2 bases respectively, with 15 bases between them. The CDR3 is 13 amino acids. The chain's CDR3 is CAWKGPLNYGYTF. For the CDR3, the DNA is TGTGCCTGGAAGGGACCCCTAAACTATGGCTACACCTTC.